A selection of T cell receptor beta chains follows, all from one sample in a study of T-cell reconstitution after alpha-beta-depleted transplantation in children. Using its own MiXCR run on the PCR reads, TCRdb lists one record per CDR3 protein. This table has 500,000 to 750,000 distinct CDR3 sequences, approximately 13% appearing once. Specimen: PBMCs, mostly from graft donor cells, collected 360 days after TCRalphabeta/CD19-depleted stem cell transplant. These receptors were collected from a male patient younger than 18 who had a stem cell transplant for acute myeloid leukemia, so the T cells may come from the graft donor. CDR3s include the opening cysteine and the closing phenylalanine or tryptophan. The D gene is left open where the match is weak. Clone size is not always given. Where it is, it says once, few, many or a class for expanded clones.

.,TRBV28,TRBJ1-6,many,CASRWYNSPLHF,TGTGCCAGCCGATGGTATAATTCACCCCTCCACTTT
.,TRBV5-1,TRBJ2-5,many,CASSFKGGETQYF,TGCGCCAGCAGCTTCAAGGGGGGGGAGACCCAGTACTTC
TRBD1,TRBV23-1,TRBJ2-7,.,CASSHPNPRDSSYEQYF,TGCGCCAGCAGTCACCCCAATCCACGGGACAGCTCCTACGAGCAGTACTTC
TRBD2,TRBV24-1,TRBJ2-1,.,CATSDLIGTSGSKSSYNEQFF,TGTGCCACCAGTGATTTAATTGGTACTAGCGGGTCGAAAAGCTCCTACAATGAGCAGTTCTTC
TRBD1,TRBV10-3,TRBJ1-6,many,CAISWDRANSPLHF,TGTGCCATCAGTTGGGACAGGGCGAATTCACCCCTCCACTTT
TRBD2,TRBV7-8,TRBJ2-3,.,CASSLAFPSGTIFSTDTQYF,TGTGCCAGCAGCTTAGCGTTTCCAAGCGGGACGATTTTTAGCACAGATACGCAGTATTTT
TRBD2,TRBV4-3,TRBJ2-3,few,CASSQEAAGRPNTQYF,TGCGCCAGCAGCCAAGAAGCAGCGGGAAGGCCGAATACGCAGTATTTT
TRBD2,TRBV20-1,TRBJ2-7,many,CSAEGLDHKAYEQYF,TGCAGTGCAGAGGGACTAGACCATAAAGCCTACGAGCAGTACTTC
.,TRBV7-8,TRBJ2-1,.,CASKGSEGPFVDEQFF,TGTGCCAGCAAGGGTAGTGAGGGACCCTTCGTCGATGAGCAGTTCTTC
TRBD1,TRBV5-1,TRBJ2-7,many,CASSFLGTGGSYEQYF,TGCGCCAGCAGCTTCCTCGGGACAGGGGGCTCCTACGAGCAGTACTTC
TRBD2,TRBV7-9,TRBJ2-1,many,CASSFTGTIPSEQFF,TGTGCCAGCAGCTTTACCGGGACTATCCCCAGTGAGCAGTTCTTC
TRBD1,TRBV5-6,TRBJ1-4,few,CASSLTTGRIEKLFF,TGTGCCAGCAGCTTGACGACAGGGAGGATTGAAAAACTGTTTTTT
TRBD1,TRBV24-1,TRBJ1-2,few,CATSDSGGAKSYGYTF,TGTGCCACCAGTGATTCAGGGGGCGCGAAATCATATGGCTACACCTTC
.,TRBV5-6,TRBJ2-7,.,CASSLSLTGQDEQYF,TGTGCCAGCAGCTTGAGTTTAACGGGCCAGGACGAGCAGTACTTC
.,TRBV5-1,TRBJ2-5,few,CASSLGPGPQETQYF,TGCGCCAGCAGCTTGGGTCCGGGCCCCCAAGAGACCCAGTACTTC
.,TRBV28,TRBJ2-3,.,CASKAAGYTDTQYF,TGTGCCAGCAAGGCGGCAGGGTACACAGATACGCAGTATTTT
.,TRBV29-1,TRBJ1-4,.,CSAPANEKLFF,TGCAGCGCCCCGGCGAATGAAAAACTGTTTTTT
.,TRBV27,TRBJ2-1,.,CASSLQGLLYNEQFF,TGTGCCAGCAGTTTACAGGGGCTTCTCTACAATGAGCAGTTCTTC
.,TRBV24-1,TRBJ1-5,.,CATRHRDPNQPQHF,TGTGCCACCAGACACCGGGACCCCAATCAGCCCCAGCATTTT
.,TRBV20-1,TRBJ1-2,few,CSAPRSYGYTF,TGCAGTGCCCCTCGCTCCTATGGCTACACCTTC
.,TRBV4-2,TRBJ2-2,.,CASSQVPGQGNANTGELFF,TGTGCCAGCAGCCAAGTCCCAGGTCAGGGGAACGCGAACACCGGGGAGCTGTTTTTT
TRBD1,TRBV29-1,TRBJ1-4,few,CSVDRDDGEKLFF,TGCAGCGTCGACAGGGACGACGGTGAAAAACTGTTTTTT
.,TRBV5-6,TRBJ1-5,.,CASSTRSGSDNQPQHF,TGTGCCAGCAGCACCAGGTCAGGGTCGGACAATCAGCCCCAGCATTTT
.,TRBV12-3/TRBV12-4,TRBJ1-5,.,CASSYGGSQPQHF,TGTGCCAGCAGTTATGGGGGAAGTCAGCCCCAGCATTTT